The TCR beta chain under discussion was sequenced for a study of T cell repertoires in cytomegalovirus infection. On the study more broadly: Indications came from public TCR beta signatures; they pointed to CMV infection and to a matching HLA type. Broader study findings: Public TCR beta family frequency separated CMV-and-HLA carriers, including in an independent cohort.

This clonotype was counted at least ten times. Its antigen is undetermined. V lost 3 bases and J lost 6, with 11 bases in between. The CDR3 loop spans 13 amino acids. Germline V CDR1 and CDR2: ENHRY, SYGVKD. TCRdb analysed the reads with MiXCR anew, one entry per CDR3 protein. The table has about 310,000 distinct CDR3 sequences, under 20% seen once. V usage is TRBV10-3 and J usage is TRBJ1-1; D is unclear. Sequencing was performed on PBMCs. The sequence came from a human donor in good health (CMV status not recorded). Some clones in this sample may be carry-over from other donors' samples. The CDR3, as DNA: TGTGCCATCAGTGAAGACTTCCCTCCTGAAGCTTTCTTT. This codes for CAISEDFPPEAFF.